What follows is one TCR beta chain and its context. One junction end disagrees with the germline gene, perhaps due to a read error. These data come from a study of blood T cell repertoires in COVID-19. CDR1 is SGHAT and CDR2 is FQNNGV in the germline V gene. This CDR3 comprises 12 residues. Original data processing: For nucleated cells, counts were estimated from reference gene primer amplification. The method was immunoSEQ multiplex PCR; TCRdb's version includes in-frame clones alone and lacks a portion of them. The D gene and trimming were derived from the DNA, and the V and J assignments and clone size from that table. In the table there are 100,000 to 150,000 clones, over 75% of which are singletons.

This clonotype was sampled from a woman of 80 years or more with acute or convalescent COVID-19. The chain combines TRBV11-2 with TRBJ2-2; perhaps TRBD1 as D (6 bases). Material for sequencing was peripheral blood. Here the CDR3 reads CASSLSRGVVIF. The DNA for the CDR3 is TGTGCCAGCAGCTTATCCAGGGGCGTTGTGATTTTT.